These 17 T cell receptor beta chains share one sample of origin, sequenced in a study of a mutant IDH1 vaccine in newly diagnosed glioma. Sequencing was performed with immunoSEQ multiplex PCR; in TCRdb, only in-frame clones are kept and a portion is missing. The sample carries about 54,000 clones, about 82% recorded once. Specified time point: baseline, week 1 (first vaccination visit). The sample's treatment: pre-vaccination baseline after standard-of-care therapy. Sample: PBMCs, taken from a glioma patient treated with radiotherapy, temozolomide or both. These receptor sequences come from a man aged 18-30 years with glioma.

J is TRBJ2-3 and V is TRBV27; 11 bases align to TRBD2. Germline CDR1 reads MNHEY; CDR2 reads SMNVEV (reference sequence). This CDR3 is 14 amino acids long. Germline trimming cut 4 bases from V and 6 bases from J; bases unmatched to any gene: 3. The CDR3 DNA sequence: TGTGCCAGCAGTTCAGGGACTAGCGGTGATACGCAGTATTTT. Its translation: CASSSGTSGDTQYF.

V is TRBV18 and J is TRBJ1-6; D call uncertain. Germline V lookup: CDR1 KGHSH, CDR2 LQKENI. The CDR3 length is 15 residues. V was trimmed by 6 bases and J by 0 bases, leaving 9 bases between them. CDR3 nucleotides: TGTGCCAGCTCCCAGGAGAGCTCCTATAATTCACCCCTCCACTTT. Encoded protein: CASSQESSYNSPLHF.

This chain links TRBV6-6 with TRBJ2-7, with 10 bases lining up with TRBD1. Germline values: CDR1 MNHNY, CDR2 SVGAGI (reference sequence). Trimming removed 4 bases from V and 3 bases from J; junction bases left unmatched: 6. CDR3 length: 15 amino acids. In nucleotides, the CDR3 is TGTGCCAGCAGTTTGACAGGGGGCCCACTCTACGAGCAGTACTTC. It codes for CASSLTGGPLYEQYF.

The chain joins TRBV4-2 to TRBJ1-2, with no clear D. Germline CDR1 is LGHNA and CDR2 is YNFKEQ. Trimming stripped 0 bases from V and 3 bases from J, with 17 bases between. This CDR3 comprises 17 residues. The chain's CDR3 is CASSQDPSRFLYYGYTF. The DNA for the CDR3 is TGTGCCAGCAGCCAAGACCCAAGCCGATTCCTCTACTATGGCTACACCTTC.

V and J are TRBV5-1 and TRBJ2-1; no firm D call. Germline CDR1 SGHRS, CDR2 YFSETQ. Deletions cut 0 bases from V and 0 bases from J, with 7 bases between. There are 15 residues in the CDR3. The CDR3 coding sequence is TGCGCCAGCAGCTTGGCTTTATCCTCCTACAATGAGCAGTTCTTC. This encodes CASSLALSSYNEQFF.

The CDR3 region has the DNA TGTGCCATCAGTAGCGGCCTACCTGAGAAGCCCCAGCATTTT. It specifies CAISSGLPEKPQHF. The chain has TRBV10-3 and TRBJ1-5, with unresolved D. Trimming removed 5 bases from V and 8 bases from J, with 16 bases in between. Germline CDR1 ENHRY, CDR2 SYGVKD. CDR3 size: 14 residues.

This clone was observed a handful of times. The rearrangement uses TRBV7-9 and TRBJ2-2, with a tentative D call TRBD2 (6 bases). The CDR3 runs 14 residues. Germline V lookup: CDR1 SEHNR, CDR2 FQNEAQ (reference sequence). Trimming removed 3 bases at V and 4 bases at J, with 9 bases between. CDR3 in DNA: TGTGCCAGCAGCTTTACGGGAGTCACCGGGGAGCTGTTTTTT. This gives the protein CASSFTGVTGELFF.

The gene calls are TRBV4-3 and TRBJ1-2; maybe TRBD1 (5 bases). Per germline, CDR1 LGHNA and CDR2 YSLEER. This CDR3 has 15 residues. Trimming left V 0 bases short and J 1 base short, with 9 bases between. The CDR3 protein is CASSQDRRGNYGYTF. For the CDR3, the DNA is TGCGCCAGCAGCCAAGATCGAAGGGGTAACTATGGCTACACCTTC.

V gene TRBV7-2 combines with J gene TRBJ1-2; tentatively, D is TRBD1 (5 bases). Trimming shortened V by 4 bases and J by 4 bases, and 10 bases separated the two germline ends. The CDR3 runs to 13 residues. Germline V gene lookup returns CDR1 SGHTA and CDR2 FQGNSA. Here the CDR3 reads CASSSSRVYGYTF. CDR3 nucleotide sequence: TGTGCCAGCAGCTCCTCCAGGGTCTATGGCTACACCTTC.

This clone was seen a single time. The chain links TRBV4-3 to TRBJ1-4; no firm D call. CDR1 is LGHNA and CDR2 is YSLEER in the germline V gene. The CDR3 contains 17 residues. Trimming pared 1 base from V and 7 bases from J, leaving 19 bases between. CDR3 bases: TGCGCCAGCAGCCAAGTCACCGAGGTCCAATGGGGTGAAAAACTGTTTTTT. This encodes CASSQVTEVQWGEKLFF.

The chain combines TRBV6-6 with TRBJ2-1; D is unclear. Germline V gene lookup returns CDR1 MNHNY and CDR2 SVGAGI (reference sequence). Deletions cut 11 bases from V and 4 bases from J, with 12 bases between. The CDR3 has 12 residues. The CDR3 coding sequence is TGTGCCGGATCGGACGGATACAATGAGCAGTTCTTC. This gives the protein CAGSDGYNEQFF.

The CDR3 nucleotides are TGTGCCAGCAGCAAAATAACAGATACGCAGTATTTT. Residues: CASSKITDTQYF. The V call is TRBV21-1, the J call TRBJ2-3; the D call TRBD2 from the table was never checked on the DNA. TRBV21-1 is a known pseudogene. The CDR3 is 12 residues long.

The J gene is TRBJ2-2, the V gene TRBV19; 7 bases map to TRBD2. With V trimmed by 5 bases and J by 7 bases, 10 bases remained unmatched. This CDR3 comprises 15 residues. Germline V gene lookup returns CDR1 LNHDA and CDR2 SQIVND (reference sequence). The CDR3 protein is CASSLRTSLGGELFF. The CDR3 DNA reads TGTGCCAGTAGTCTAAGGACTAGTCTGGGCGGGGAGCTGTTTTTT.

The V and J genes are TRBV4-1 and TRBJ1-1, with D possibly being TRBD1 (5 bases). The germline V gene has CDR1 MGHRA and CDR2 YSYEKL. V lost 4 bases to trimming and J lost 1 base, with 10 bases between them. CDR3 length: 14 amino acids. CDR3 in DNA: TGCGCCAGCAGCCCTCAGGGACCGAACACTGAAGCTTTCTTT. Translation: CASSPQGPNTEAFF.

The chain links TRBV14 to TRBJ2-5; no definite D call. V lost 4 bases, J lost 1 base, and 4 bases lay in between. The CDR3 has 12 amino acids. CDR1 SGHDN and CDR2 FVKESK come from the germline V gene. CDR3 in DNA: TGTGCCAGCAGCCCCTCCCAAGAGACCCAGTACTTC. Its protein is CASSPSQETQYF.

This clone was seen more than once but under ten times. This chain joins TRBV9 and TRBJ1-1; D gene uncertain. Germline CDR1 SGDLS, CDR2 YYNGEE. The V and J ends lost 1 base and 4 bases respectively, with 8 bases between them. The CDR3 sequence is 13 residues long. The CDR3 loop is CASSVRLSTEAFF. As DNA, the CDR3 is TGTGCCAGCAGCGTAAGGCTAAGCACTGAAGCTTTCTTT.

This chain links TRBV25-1 with TRBJ1-6, with D unresolved. The germline V gene has CDR1 MGHDK and CDR2 SYGVNS. CDR3 length: 13 residues. V gave up 8 bases and J gave up 6 bases, with 11 bases separating them. As DNA, the CDR3 is TGTGCCAGCCAGCACACTCCTAATTCACCCCTCCACTTT. It translates to CASQHTPNSPLHF.